The 13 T cell receptor beta chains below were found in one sample sequenced in a study of T cells after yellow fever vaccination. One entry per CDR3 protein results from TCRdb running MiXCR on the 5' RACE reads. The sample lists approximately 250,000 distinct CDR3 sequences; about 5.2% were seen once. This specimen consisted of CD4+ T cells sorted from PBMCs, obtained on the day of the yellow fever booster vaccination. Receptors originate from a young man who received the YFV17D yellow fever vaccine.

This clonotype appeared a few times. CDR3 DNA: TGCAGTGCTAGGCGAATTCTCCGGGACAGGGAAAACACCGGGGAGCTGTTTTTT. Translation gives CSARRILRDRENTGELFF. The V and J genes are TRBV20-1 and TRBJ2-2; 9 nucleotides match TRBD1. The V gene's germline CDR1 is DFQATT and CDR2 SNEGSKA (reference sequence). The CDR3 length is 18 residues. V lost 3 bases to trimming and J lost 2 bases; unmatched junction nucleotides: 13.

This clonotype was seen repeatedly, ten times or more. The chain employs TRBV12-3 or TRBV12-4 and TRBJ1-2; the D is unclear. V was clipped by 0 bases and J by 7 bases, with 15 bases between them. The CDR3 has 15 residues. The CDR3 spells CASSLAPGGEAGYTF. As DNA, the CDR3 is TGTGCCAGCAGTTTAGCGCCGGGAGGAGAGGCTGGCTACACCTTC.

This clonotype has more than one count but fewer than ten. J is TRBJ2-7 and V is TRBV5-1; 13 positions agree with TRBD2. This CDR3 has 17 residues. Germline V gives CDR1 SGHRS, CDR2 YFSETQ. The J segment lost 7 bases and the V segment lost 4 bases, leaving 14 bases of the junction unmatched. The CDR3 nucleotides are TGCGCCAGCAGCCTAGGGACTAGCGGGGTCGCAGAGGGTGAGCAGTACGTC. Translating gives CASSLGTSGVAEGEQYV.

This clonotype has a count of ten or more. The gene calls are TRBV7-3 and TRBJ2-1, with TRBD1 identical over 7 bases. After removal of 3 bases from V and 2 bases from J, the junction contained 4 bases not matched to a gene. The CDR3 extends over 15 amino acids. CDR1 is SGHTA and CDR2 is FQGTGA in the germline V gene. CDR3 in amino acids: CASSFDRATYNEQFF. DNA for the CDR3: TGTGCCAGCAGCTTCGACAGGGCAACCTACAATGAGCAGTTCTTC.

This clonotype was counted only a few times. V and J are TRBV6-5 and TRBJ2-5, with a weak D call TRBD2 (6 bases). CDR3 length: 16 amino acids. Per the germline V gene, CDR1 is MNHEY and CDR2 is SVGAGI. V was clipped by 1 base and J by 3 bases, with 15 bases between them. This CDR3 reads CASSYYLGGAKETQYF. CDR3 sequence (DNA): TGTGCCAGCAGTTACTACCTCGGCGGGGCCAAAGAGACCCAGTACTTC.

This clonotype was counted between two and nine times. The CDR3: CAIGQGSYEQYF. The CDR3 nucleotides are TGTGCCATCGGACAGGGGTCGTACGAGCAGTACTTC. The V and J genes are TRBV10-3 and TRBJ2-7; 9 nucleotides match TRBD1. The junction had 3 bases not matched to a gene; V was cut back by 8 bases and J by 4 bases. This CDR3 is 12 amino acids long. Per the germline V gene, CDR1 is ENHRY and CDR2 is SYGVKD.

This clonotype was picked up many times. This chain links TRBV12-3 or TRBV12-4 with TRBJ2-7; 8 positions agree with TRBD1. The CDR3 runs to 14 residues. With 6 bases clipped from V and 2 bases from J, the junction kept 6 bases outside the gene matches. The DNA for the CDR3 is TGTGCCAGCAGAACCGGGACAGGACCCTACGAGCAGTACTTC. Translated, it gives CASRTGTGPYEQYF.

The table lists this clonotype with a few counts. CDR3 sequence: CASSLVGGSPTQYF. DNA of the CDR3: TGTGCCAGCAGCTTAGTAGGGGGCAGCCCAACGCAGTATTTT. The chain carries TRBV7-2 and TRBJ2-3, with 7 positions matching TRBD1. J was trimmed by 9 bases and V by 1 base; bases with no gene match: 7. The V gene's germline CDR1 is SGHTA and CDR2 FQGNSA. The CDR3 consists of 14 residues.

The table lists this clonotype with a few counts. The CDR3 here is CASSLVSEPWDNSPLHF. The CDR3 coding sequence is TGTGCCAGCAGCTTAGTTTCAGAACCCTGGGATAATTCACCCCTCCACTTT. V usage is TRBV11-2 and J usage is TRBJ1-6; no clear D. V gave up 1 base and J gave up 5 bases, with 15 bases separating them. CDR1 is SGHAT, CDR2 FQNNGV, per germline. CDR3 length: 17 amino acids.

The rearrangement uses TRBV6-5 and TRBJ1-2, with no clear D. CDR3 length: 13 residues. The V end lost 1 base, the J end lost 4 bases, and 7 bases lay between the germline ends. Germline CDR1 reads MNHEY; CDR2 reads SVGAGI. The CDR3 DNA sequence: TGTGCCAGCAGTTACTACGGGAGCTATGGCTACACCTTC. This translates into CASSYYGSYGYTF.

This clonotype has only a few counts. The chain recombines TRBV12-3 or TRBV12-4 with TRBJ1-5, with D perhaps matching TRBD1 (6 bases). V dropped 5 bases and J dropped 4 bases, with 12 bases sitting between them. The CDR3 contains 14 residues. As DNA, the CDR3 is TGTGCCAGCAGTACGGGGACACGTAATCAGCCCCAGCATTTT. It encodes CASSTGTRNQPQHF.

The rearrangement uses TRBV4-3 and TRBJ2-3, with 9 nucleotides matching TRBD2. CDR1 and CDR2 from the germline V gene are LGHNA and YSLEER. V was pared by 5 bases and J by 5 bases, with 8 bases of the junction left unmatched. This CDR3 contains 15 residues. CDR3 DNA: TGCGCCAGCAGCTCGCTAGCGGGGCGGAAAGATACGCAGTATTTT. This encodes CASSSLAGRKDTQYF.

This clonotype has more than one count but fewer than ten. This rearrangement joins TRBV5-4 to TRBJ1-1; weak D call: TRBD1 (5 bases). Germline values: CDR1 SGHNT, CDR2 YYREEE (reference sequence). The V end was cut by 4 bases, the J end by 3 bases, with 16 bases between. The CDR3 length is 15 residues. CDR3 in amino acids: CASSLRAMEYTEAFF. In DNA, the CDR3 is TGTGCCAGCAGCCTCAGGGCTATGGAGTACACTGAAGCTTTCTTT.